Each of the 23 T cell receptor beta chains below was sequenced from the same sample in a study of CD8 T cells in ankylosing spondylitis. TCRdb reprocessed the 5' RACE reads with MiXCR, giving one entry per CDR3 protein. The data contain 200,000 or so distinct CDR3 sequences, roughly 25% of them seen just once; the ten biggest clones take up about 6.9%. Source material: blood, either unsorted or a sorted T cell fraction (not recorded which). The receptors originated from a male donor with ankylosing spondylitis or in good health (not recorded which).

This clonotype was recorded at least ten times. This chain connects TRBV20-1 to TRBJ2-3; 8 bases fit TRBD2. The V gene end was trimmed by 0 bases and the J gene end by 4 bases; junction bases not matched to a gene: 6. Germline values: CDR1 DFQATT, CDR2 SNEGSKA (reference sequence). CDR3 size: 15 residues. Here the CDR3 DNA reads TGCAGTGCTAGAGATCCAAGAGCGGGAGCAGATACGCAGTATTTT. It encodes CSARDPRAGADTQYF.

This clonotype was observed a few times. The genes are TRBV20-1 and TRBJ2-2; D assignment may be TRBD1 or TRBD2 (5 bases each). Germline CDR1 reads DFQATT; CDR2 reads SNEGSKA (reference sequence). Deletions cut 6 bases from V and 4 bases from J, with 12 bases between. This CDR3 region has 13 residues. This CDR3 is CSAIQGATGELFF. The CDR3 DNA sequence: TGCAGTGCCATTCAGGGAGCCACCGGGGAGCTGTTTTTT.

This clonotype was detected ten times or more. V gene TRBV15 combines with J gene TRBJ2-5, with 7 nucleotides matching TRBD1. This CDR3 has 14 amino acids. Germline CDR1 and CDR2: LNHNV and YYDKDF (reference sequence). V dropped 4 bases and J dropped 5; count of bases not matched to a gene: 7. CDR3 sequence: CATSNHRGRETQYF. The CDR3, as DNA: TGTGCCACCAGCAACCACAGGGGTCGGGAGACCCAGTACTTC.

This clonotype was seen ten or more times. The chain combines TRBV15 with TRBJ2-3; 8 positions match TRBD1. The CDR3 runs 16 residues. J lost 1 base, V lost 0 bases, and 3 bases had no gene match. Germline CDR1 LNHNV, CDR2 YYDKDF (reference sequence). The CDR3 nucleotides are TGTGCCACCAGCAGAGAACAGGGGGTTCGCACAGATACGCAGTATTTT. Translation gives CATSREQGVRTDTQYF.

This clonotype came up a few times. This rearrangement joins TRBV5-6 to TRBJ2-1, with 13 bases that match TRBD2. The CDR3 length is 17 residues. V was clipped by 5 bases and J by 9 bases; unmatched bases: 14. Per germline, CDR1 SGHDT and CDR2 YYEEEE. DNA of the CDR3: TGTGCCAGCAGTTACGGACTAGCGGGAGCAGGGGGGAGTGAGCAGTTCTTC. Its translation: CASSYGLAGAGGSEQFF.

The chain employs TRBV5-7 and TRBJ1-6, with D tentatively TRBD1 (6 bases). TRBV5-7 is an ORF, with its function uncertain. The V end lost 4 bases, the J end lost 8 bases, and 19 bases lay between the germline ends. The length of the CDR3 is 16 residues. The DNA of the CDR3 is TGTGCCAGCAGCCAAAGAGAGGGGGGGTTGGATTCACCCCTCCACTTT. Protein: CASSQREGGLDSPLHF.

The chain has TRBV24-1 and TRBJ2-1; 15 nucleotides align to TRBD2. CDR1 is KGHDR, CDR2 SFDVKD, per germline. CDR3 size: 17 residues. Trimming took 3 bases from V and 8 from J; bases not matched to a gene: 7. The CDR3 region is CATSDPGTSGRRDEQFF. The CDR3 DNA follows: TGTGCCACCAGTGATCCCGGGACTAGCGGGAGGAGGGATGAGCAGTTCTTC.

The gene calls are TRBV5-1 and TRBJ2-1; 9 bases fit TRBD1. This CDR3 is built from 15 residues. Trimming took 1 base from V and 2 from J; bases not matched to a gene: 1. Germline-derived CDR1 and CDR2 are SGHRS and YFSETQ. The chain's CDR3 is CASSLTGGAYNEQFF. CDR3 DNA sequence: TGCGCCAGCAGCTTGACAGGGGGCGCCTACAATGAGCAGTTCTTC.

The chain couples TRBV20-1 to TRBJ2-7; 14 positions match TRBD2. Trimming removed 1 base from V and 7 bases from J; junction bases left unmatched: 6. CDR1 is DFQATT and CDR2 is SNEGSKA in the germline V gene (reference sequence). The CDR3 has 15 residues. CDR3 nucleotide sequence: TGCAGTGCTAGAGTGACTAGCGGGAGGGCCCGAGAGCAGTACTTC. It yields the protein CSARVTSGRAREQYF.

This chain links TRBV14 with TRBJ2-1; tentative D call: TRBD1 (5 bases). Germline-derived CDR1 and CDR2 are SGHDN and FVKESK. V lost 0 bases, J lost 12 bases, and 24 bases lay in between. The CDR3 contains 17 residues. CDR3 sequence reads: CASSQDPLGQNQVRQFF. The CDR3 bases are TGTGCCAGCAGCCAAGACCCCCTTGGACAAAACCAGGTTCGGCAGTTCTTC.

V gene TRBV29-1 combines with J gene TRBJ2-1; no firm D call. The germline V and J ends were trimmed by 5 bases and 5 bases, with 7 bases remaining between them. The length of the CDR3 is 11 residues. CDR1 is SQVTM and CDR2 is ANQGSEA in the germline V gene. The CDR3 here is CSVQRDNEQFF. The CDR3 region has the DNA TGCAGCGTTCAGAGAGACAATGAGCAGTTCTTC.

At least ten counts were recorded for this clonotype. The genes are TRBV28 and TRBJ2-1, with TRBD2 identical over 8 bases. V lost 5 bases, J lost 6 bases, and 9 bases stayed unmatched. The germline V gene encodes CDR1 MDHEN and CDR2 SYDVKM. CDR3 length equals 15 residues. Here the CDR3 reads CASSAPGLDFNEQFF. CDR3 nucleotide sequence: TGTGCCAGCAGTGCCCCGGGACTAGATTTCAATGAGCAGTTCTTC.

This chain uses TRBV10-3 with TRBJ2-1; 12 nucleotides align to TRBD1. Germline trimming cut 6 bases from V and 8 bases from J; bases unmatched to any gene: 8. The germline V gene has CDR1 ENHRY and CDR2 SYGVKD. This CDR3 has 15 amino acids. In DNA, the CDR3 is TGTGCCATCAGGCCCGGGACAGGGGGCGAGCATGAGCAGTTCTTC. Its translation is CAIRPGTGGEHEQFF.

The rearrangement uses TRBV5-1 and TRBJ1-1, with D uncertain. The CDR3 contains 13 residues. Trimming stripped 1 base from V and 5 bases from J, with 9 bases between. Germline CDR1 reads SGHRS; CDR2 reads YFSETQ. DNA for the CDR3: TGCGCCAGCAGCTTGCTGGGCTTAACTGAAGCTTTCTTT. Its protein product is CASSLLGLTEAFF.

The CDR3 protein is CATGWGTGLYEQYF. CDR3 DNA: TGTGCCACGGGCTGGGGGACAGGACTCTACGAGCAGTACTTC. The V call is TRBV10-3, the J call TRBJ2-7; TRBD1 matches at 8 bases. Germline V gives CDR1 ENHRY, CDR2 SYGVKD. The ends lost 10 bases at V and 3 bases at J; junction bases unmatched: 11. The CDR3 is 14 residues long.

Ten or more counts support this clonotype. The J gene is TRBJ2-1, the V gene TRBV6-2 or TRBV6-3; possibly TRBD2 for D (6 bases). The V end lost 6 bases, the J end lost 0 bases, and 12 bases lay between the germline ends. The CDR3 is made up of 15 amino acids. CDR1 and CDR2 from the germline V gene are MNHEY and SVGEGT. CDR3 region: CASRLAYSSYNEQFF. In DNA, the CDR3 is TGTGCCAGCAGGCTAGCGTACAGCTCCTACAATGAGCAGTTCTTC.

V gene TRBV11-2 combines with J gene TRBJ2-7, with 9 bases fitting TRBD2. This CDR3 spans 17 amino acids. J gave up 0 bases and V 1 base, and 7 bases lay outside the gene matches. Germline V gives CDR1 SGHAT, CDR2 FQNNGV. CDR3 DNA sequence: TGTGCCAGCAGCTTAGGGACTAGCGTCACGAGCTCCTACGAGCAGTACTTC. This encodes CASSLGTSVTSSYEQYF.

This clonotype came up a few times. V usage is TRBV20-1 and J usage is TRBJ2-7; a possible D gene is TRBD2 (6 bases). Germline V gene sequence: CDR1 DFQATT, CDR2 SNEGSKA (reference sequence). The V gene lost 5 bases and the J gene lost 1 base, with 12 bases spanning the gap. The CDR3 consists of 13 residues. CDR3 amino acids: CSAPGSGSYEQYF. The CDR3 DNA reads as TGCAGTGCTCCGGGTAGCGGTTCCTACGAGCAGTACTTC.

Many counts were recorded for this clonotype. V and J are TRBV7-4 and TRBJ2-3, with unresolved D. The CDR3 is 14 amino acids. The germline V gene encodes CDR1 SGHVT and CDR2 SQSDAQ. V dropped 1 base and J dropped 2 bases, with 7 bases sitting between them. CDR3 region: CASSLEAFTDTQYF. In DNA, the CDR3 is TGTGCCAGCAGCTTAGAGGCATTCACAGATACGCAGTATTTT.

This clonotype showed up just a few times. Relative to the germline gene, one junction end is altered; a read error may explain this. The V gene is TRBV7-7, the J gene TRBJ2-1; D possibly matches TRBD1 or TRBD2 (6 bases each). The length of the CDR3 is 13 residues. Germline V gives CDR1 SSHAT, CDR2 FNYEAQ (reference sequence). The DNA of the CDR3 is TGTGCTAGCAGCCCCCCGGGGGCTGGTGAGCAGTTCTTC. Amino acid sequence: CASSPPGAGEQFF.

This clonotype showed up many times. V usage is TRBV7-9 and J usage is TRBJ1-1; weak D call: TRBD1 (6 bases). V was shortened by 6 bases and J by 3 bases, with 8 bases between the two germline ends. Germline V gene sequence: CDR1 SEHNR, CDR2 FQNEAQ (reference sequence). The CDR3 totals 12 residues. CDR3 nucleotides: TGTGCCAGCAGAAGGACAGACACTGAAGCTTTCTTT. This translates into CASRRTDTEAFF.

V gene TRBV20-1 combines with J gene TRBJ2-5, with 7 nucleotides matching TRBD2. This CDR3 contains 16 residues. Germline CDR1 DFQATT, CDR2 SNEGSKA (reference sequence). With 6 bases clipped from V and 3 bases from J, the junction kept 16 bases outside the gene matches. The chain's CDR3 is CSARRAGKGGKETQYF. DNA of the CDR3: TGCAGTGCCCGTAGAGCGGGGAAGGGTGGAAAAGAGACCCAGTACTTC.

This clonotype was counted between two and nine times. DNA of the CDR3: TGCGCCAGCAGCTTGGTAGCGGGTACGAACACCGGGGAGCTGTTTTTT. Its translation is CASSLVAGTNTGELFF. The chain joins TRBV5-1 to TRBJ2-2, with 7 bases fitting TRBD2. The CDR3 is 16 residues long. After removal of 0 bases from V and 0 bases from J, the junction contained 2 bases not matched to a gene. Germline loops: CDR1 SGHRS, CDR2 YFSETQ.